This TCR beta chain was retrieved from a study of blood T cell repertoires in COVID-19 (dated by TCRdb to 2018 to 2020). Regarding the complete study: Samples from collaborators originated in the United States, Italy and Spain and spanned both the acute and convalescent phases of COVID-19. The prospective study material was composed of cDNA or gDNA derived from T cells, B-cell-depleted T cells, or PBMCs. Subjects who had been exposed to COVID-19, were actively infected with it, or had recovered from it provided the deeply sampled blood TCRbeta repertoires that made up the dataset. The repertoires were released in a freely available public database meant as a resource for research on the immune response to SARS-CoV-2. The samples were drawn from the first 160 participants of the ongoing ImmuneRACE study and from 950 to 1,500 subjects provided by 6 global collaborators. A de-identified subject ID, COVID-19 status, age in years and sex were almost always included in the sample metadata. Where available, HLA class I and class II types were obtained from metadata supplied by the sample provider rather than from assay-based typing. Study-wide conclusions, independent of this receptor: Clinical and demographic metadata were provided uncurated, with the amount varying by source and participant.

About this clone itself: Its antigen is not yet known. Per-base qualities were not stored, and no clone one base away is much larger.

The CDR3, from cysteine to phenylalanine, totals 13 residues. The retained sequence is limited to the CDR3, 39 bases, with the frame set at the first base. V is pared back by 4 bases and J by 2 bases, with 11 bases lying between the germline termini. Sequences GTSNPN (CDR1) and SVGIG (CDR2) are obtained from the germline V gene (reference sequence). Participants in the prospective study were enrolled through a virtual design, were aged about 18 to 89 years, and lived in fewer than 30 United States geographic areas. In the prospective study, participants were assigned to cohorts based on the clinical history participants reported in a screening survey and a study questionnaire. Each participant in the prospective study had whole blood, serum and a nasopharyngeal or oropharyngeal swab collected by mobile phlebotomists. Over a roughly 2-month period, participants in the prospective study had the option of providing additional blood draws and questionnaires. Prospective study blood samples were shipped either frozen or at room temperature before DNA extraction.

TCRbeta CDR3 regions were amplified from genomic DNA by means of the immunoSEQ Assay, a bias-controlled multiplex PCR. The paper's processing steps were these. The number of nucleated cells in each sample was estimated by amplification of reference gene primers within the assay. Sequence reads were collapsed and filtered to measure the absolute abundance of every unique TCRbeta CDR3 rearrangement. For each sample, productive Simpson clonality was calculated as the square root of Simpson's diversity index over productive rearrangements. The table comes from immuneACCESS by way of TCRdb, which keeps in-frame sequences with V and J called. Part of the clones is missing from these tables; in studies checked, under half for an unresolved V gene and the rest for unknown reasons. The V and J calls and clone size were taken over from that table, and D and trimming were inferred from the DNA. For this sample the table gives about 240,000 clones, of which 80% to 90% were detected only once. The ten largest clones capture 2.5% to 3% of the sample.

This chain is built from TRBV30 and TRBJ1-1; TRBD1 could be the D gene, as 5 bases match. The sequenced sample consisted of PBMCs or T cells enriched from blood (not recorded which). The TCR sequence derives from a woman in her twenties or thirties with acute COVID-19. The bases are TGTGCCTGGACTCCGACAGTAAACACTGAAGCTTTCTTT. This is translated as CAWTPTVNTEAFF.